In its sample, the clone carrying this T cell receptor beta chain was seen many times. Antigen: not known. Each donor who had ophthalmopathy showed moderate-to-severe activity, a CAS of ≥3, a NOSPECS of ≥4, and a duration under 3 months. PBMCs were isolated from a roughly 10 ml sample of fresh peripheral blood. TCR beta CDR3 amplification used RNA transcripts. Following a first-round RT-PCR that used HTBI primers, a second-round multiplex PCR was carried out. MiXCR was run by TCRdb on the multiplex PCR reads, yielding one entry per CDR3 protein. Of 40,000 to 45,000 distinct CDR3 sequences in the sample, around 52% were seen once. V lost 4 bases to trimming and J lost 4 bases, with 13 bases between them. The germline V gene encodes CDR1 SGHRS and CDR2 YFSETQ. CDR3 size: 14 residues. The data originate from a study of Graves' ophthalmopathy and Graves' hyperthyroidism. Overall study context: Upon initial diagnosis and before any treatment, peripheral blood was collected. Study-level findings and limits: Blood also harbored most expanded thyroid clonotypes above 0.001 frequency.

The chain carries TRBV5-1 and TRBJ2-3, with D tentatively TRBD1 (6 bases). The clonotype originates from an adult man with Graves' ophthalmopathy. The material sequenced was peripheral blood. CDR3: CASSQRTAADTQYF. The CDR3 coding sequence is TGCGCCAGCAGCCAACGGACAGCCGCAGATACGCAGTATTTT.